This T cell receptor (beta chain) was observed in a study of CD8 T cells in ankylosing spondylitis. Trimming left V 8 bases short and J 6 bases short, with 13 bases between. CDR1 and CDR2 (germline): MNHEY, SVGAGI. CDR3 length: 12 amino acids. TCRdb fed the 5' RACE reads into MiXCR, producing one record per CDR3 protein. Among about 100,000 distinct CDR3 sequences listed, about 7.7% were seen once. In this sample, this clonotype turned up many times. The J gene is TRBJ1-2, the V gene TRBV6-5; a possible D gene is TRBD1 (5 bases). This sequence was found in a male donor with ankylosing spondylitis or in good health (not recorded which). Sequencing was carried out using blood, either unsorted or a sorted T cell fraction (not recorded which). The CDR3 is CASWRQGHGYTF. The DNA of the CDR3 is TGTGCCAGCTGGCGGCAGGGACATGGCTACACCTTC.